This T cell receptor (beta chain) was documented in a study of T cell repertoires in cytomegalovirus infection. Looking at the study overall: Matching HLA type, along with CMV infection, was indicated by public TCR beta signatures.

This clonotype was recorded at least ten times. Antigen: not known. Trimming at V came to 6 bases and at J to 4 bases, leaving 13 bases not matched to a gene. CDR1 is MNHEY and CDR2 is SVGAGI in the germline V gene. The CDR3 is 17 amino acids. TCRdb passed the reads through MiXCR, listing each CDR3 protein once. The data hold around 100,000 distinct CDR3 sequences, with around 9.1% observed a single time. The chain joins TRBV6-5 to TRBJ2-2; TRBD2 matches at 8 bases. Input material: PBMCs, sequenced either directly or after in vitro stimulation (not recorded which). This sequence originates from a human donor in good health (CMV status not recorded). Some clones in this sample may be carry-over from other donors' samples. For the CDR3, the DNA is TGTGCCAGCAGCCCTAGGGGAGCGGGAGAGGGCACCGGGGAGCTGTTTTTT. It codes for CASSPRGAGEGTGELFF.